One and the same sample provided the 12 T cell receptor beta chains below, sequenced in a study of spatial heterogeneity in lung cancer. Overall study findings and caveats: How many expanded intratumoral alpha and beta TCRs were present tracked the tumor mutation count, which was a count of nonsynonymous mutations.

MiXCR, applied by TCRdb to the 5' RACE reads, yields one record per CDR3 protein. The sample shows 3,000 to 3,500 distinct CDR3 sequences, roughly 13% of them seen only once. Time point indicated: sample taken at primary tumor resection. No antigen has been identified for these receptors. The sample here was lung tumor tissue, taken at surgery. Source of these receptors: a female donor with early-stage non-small cell lung cancer.

This clonotype is medium-sized. V and J are TRBV3-1 and TRBJ2-7, with D possibly being TRBD2 (6 bases). V lost 0 bases to trimming and J lost 5 bases, with 14 bases between them. The CDR3 is 15 residues long. The germline V gene encodes CDR1 LGHDT and CDR2 YNNKEL (reference sequence). The DNA of the CDR3 is TGTGCCAGCAGCCAAGATTGGGGTTTAGCGGACGAGCAGTACTTC. It is translated as CASSQDWGLADEQYF.

Relative to its sample, this clonotype is medium-sized. The chain employs TRBV2 and TRBJ2-5; 10 bases match TRBD1. J gave up 5 bases and V 6 bases, and 9 bases lay outside the gene matches. CDR1 SNHLY and CDR2 FYNNEI come from the germline V gene. The CDR3 totals 15 residues. The CDR3 DNA reads TGTGCCAGCAGGGTGAGACAGGGGGCTCGGGAGACCCAGTACTTC. As protein: CASRVRQGARETQYF. Full variable domain (missing parts from reference TRBV2 and TRBJ2-5): EPEVTQTPSHQVTQMGQEVILRCVPISNHLYFYWYRQILGQKVEFLVSFYNNEISEKSEIFDDQFSVERPDGSNFTLKIRSTKLEDSAMYFCASRVRQGARETQYFGPGTRLLVL.

The chain has TRBV4-1 and TRBJ2-2; 11 bases are a match to TRBD2. Trimming cost V 1 base and J 8 bases; bases outside gene matches: 15. CDR1 is MGHRA, CDR2 YSYEKL, per germline. The CDR3 totals 19 residues. The CDR3 spells CASSQGQRLAGGFLGELFF. The DNA of the CDR3 is TGCGCCAGCAGCCAAGGACAGAGGCTAGCGGGAGGTTTTTTGGGGGAGCTGTTTTTT.

The table lists this clonotype with a few counts. This rearrangement joins TRBV20-1 to TRBJ2-1; TRBD1 agrees at 8 bases. The V gene's germline CDR1 is DFQATT and CDR2 SNEGSKA (reference sequence). The CDR3 is 19 residues long. Trimming took 3 bases from V and 0 from J; bases not matched to a gene: 16. CDR3 coding DNA: TGCAGTGCTAGGCCGGGGGACAGGCGGCTTTCTAGCTCCTACAATGAGCAGTTCTTC. This translates into CSARPGDRRLSSSYNEQFF.

This clonotype was detected only a few times. The chain links TRBV20-1 to TRBJ1-6, with 9 bases identical to TRBD1. Germline V CDR1 and CDR2: DFQATT, SNEGSKA (reference sequence). V dropped 3 bases and J dropped 7; count of bases not matched to a gene: 4. This CDR3 spans 14 amino acids. The CDR3 DNA reads TGCAGTGCTAGTTCCGGACAGGGGAATTCACCCCTCCACTTT. It codes for CSASSGQGNSPLHF.

This clonotype is labeled medium-sized. This chain links TRBV5-1 with TRBJ2-3; D gene unclear. Trimming pared 3 bases from V and 5 bases from J, leaving 4 bases between. Germline CDR1 reads SGHRS; CDR2 reads YFSETQ. CDR3 length equals 11 residues. The CDR3 DNA is TGCGCCAGCAGCTGGGGAGATACGCAGTATTTT. This codes for CASSWGDTQYF.

Sample share makes this clonotype medium-sized (0.01 to 0.1%). This chain links TRBV5-5 with TRBJ2-5, with D perhaps being TRBD1 or TRBD2 (6 bases each). The CDR3 extends over 15 amino acids. Trimming took off 4 bases at V and 2 bases at J, with 15 bases between the two ends. Germline CDR1 SGHKS, CDR2 YYEKEE (reference sequence). CDR3 sequence (DNA): TGTGCCAGCAGCCTCCTGGGGGGCCCGCAAGAGACCCAGTACTTC. It encodes CASSLLGGPQETQYF.

This clonotype ranks as medium-sized (0.01 to 0.1%). The V gene is TRBV12-3 or TRBV12-4, the J gene TRBJ2-2, with TRBD2 as a possible D gene (6 bases). Trimming removed 3 bases at V and 0 bases at J, with 11 bases between. CDR3 length: 16 residues. CDR3 nucleotide sequence: TGTGCCAGCAGTTTCTCCGGGACTGCGAACACCGGGGAGCTGTTTTTT. Encoded protein: CASSFSGTANTGELFF.

This clonotype is termed medium-sized. The chain couples TRBV7-9 to TRBJ2-5, with D possibly called TRBD1 or TRBD2 (5 bases each). From germline, CDR1 is SEHNR and CDR2 FQNEAQ (reference sequence). CDR3 length equals 18 residues. V was trimmed by 5 bases and J by 2 bases, leaving 24 bases between them. In DNA form, the CDR3 reads TGTGCCAGCAGCCCGGGGCAGGGTCAAGCCAGCACTCAAGAGACCCAGTACTTC. It codes for CASSPGQGQASTQETQYF. The full variable domain, completed using reference TRBV7-9 and TRBJ2-5, is DTGVSQNPRHKITKRGQNVTFRCDPISEHNRLYWYRQTLGQGPEFLTYFQNEAQLEKSRLLSDRFSAERPKGSFSTLEIQRTEQGDSAMYLCASSPGQGQASTQETQYFGPGTRLLVL.

This clonotype is categorized as medium-sized. This sequence joins TRBV2 and TRBJ2-5; D may be TRBD1 (7 bases). CDR1 and CDR2 from the germline V gene are SNHLY and FYNNEI. The CDR3 spans 14 residues. Trimming shortened V by 7 bases and J by 4 bases, and 16 bases separated the two germline ends. CDR3 amino acids: CASNRAGGRETQYF. The CDR3 DNA sequence: TGTGCCAGCAACCGGGCAGGGGGGCGAGAGACCCAGTACTTC.

By share, this clonotype ranks as medium-sized. V is TRBV11-2 and J is TRBJ2-1; D is ambiguous. CDR1 and CDR2 (germline): SGHAT, FQNNGV. The CDR3 extends over 15 amino acids. V was pared by 2 bases and J by 9 bases, with 17 bases between. In DNA, the CDR3 is TGTGCCAGCAGCTTATTTTCTGCAAAACGACGTGAGCAGTTCTTC. It yields the protein CASSLFSAKRREQFF.

The chain uses TRBV5-1 and TRBJ2-2; 11 nucleotides agree with TRBD2. Germline V gene lookup returns CDR1 SGHRS and CDR2 YFSETQ. The CDR3 has 15 amino acids. The junction had 5 bases not matched to a gene; V was cut back by 4 bases and J by 6 bases. CDR3 sequence: CASSPGTSGPGELFF. In nucleotides, the CDR3 is TGCGCCAGCAGCCCGGGGACTAGCGGTCCCGGGGAGCTGTTTTTT. Full variable domain (remainder filled in from reference TRBV5-1 and TRBJ2-2): KAGVTQTPRYLIKTRGQQVTLSCSPISGHRSVSWYQQTPGQGLQFLFEYFSETQRNKGNFPGRFSGRQFSNSRSEMNVSTLELGDSALYLCASSPGTSGPGELFFGEGSRLTVL.